The rows below give T cell receptor beta chains drawn from one sample of a study of blood T cell repertoires in COVID-19. Assay used: immunoSEQ multiplex PCR; TCRdb lists only in-frame clones, some missing. The table has 27,000 or so clones, about 91% seen once. The sample consisted of peripheral blood. The receptors shown here come from a human donor with active COVID-19. The donor label of this sample is uncertain. The CDR3 runs from the conserved cysteine through the conserved F or W. The order of the fields is clone size, V gene, J gene, D gene, CDR3 protein, CDR3 DNA. The D gene is left open where the match is weak. Expanded clones are given a class, and other clones once, few, many or no size at all.

.	TRBV3-1/TRBV3-2	TRBJ2-7	TRBD1	CASSQSTGGSYEQYF	TGTGCCAGCAGCCAGTCGACAGGGGGGTCCTACGAGCAGTACTTC
.	TRBV6-1	TRBJ1-6	.	CASSEGAGYNSPLHF	TGTGCCAGCAGTGAAGGGGCTGGCTATAATTCACCCCTCCACTTT
.	TRBV10-3	TRBJ2-5	TRBD2	CAIRRGGTSGVQETQYF	TGTGCCATCAGGCGGGGCGGAACTAGCGGGGTCCAAGAGACCCAGTACTTC
once	TRBV3-1/TRBV3-2	TRBJ2-1	TRBD2	CASSRLSGSSYNEQFF	TGTGCCAGCAGTCGTCTTAGCGGGAGCTCCTACAATGAGCAGTTCTTC
.	TRBV19	TRBJ2-5	.	CASSRVPGMETQYF	TGTGCCAGTAGTAGAGTACCGGGGATGGAGACCCAGTACTTC
.	TRBV19	TRBJ2-7	.	CASRPSQVPLEEQYF	TGTGCCAGTAGGCCGTCACAGGTTCCTCTTGAGGAGCAGTACTTC
.	TRBV3-1/TRBV3-2	TRBJ1-5	TRBD1	CASSEPLGQGNQPQHF	TGTGCCAGCAGCGAACCTCTGGGACAGGGGAATCAGCCCCAGCATTTT
.	TRBV14	TRBJ1-1	.	CASSQGLPNTEAFF	TGTGCCAGCAGCCAAGGGCTGCCGAACACTGAAGCTTTCTTT
.	TRBV6-2/TRBV6-3	TRBJ2-7	TRBD2	CASSYTSGGATIYEQYF	TGTGCCAGCAGTTATACTAGCGGGGGGGCTACTATCTACGAGCAGTACTTC
once	TRBV30	TRBJ2-3	TRBD1	CAWSVRTGRTSTDTQYF	TGTGCCTGGAGTGTCCGGACAGGACGAACAAGCACAGATACGCAGTATTTT
.	TRBV14	TRBJ2-7	.	CASSQDRSLYEQYF	TGTGCCAGCAGCCAAGACAGGTCCCTCTACGAGCAGTACTTC
.	TRBV7-8	TRBJ2-3	.	CASSYEPSRSTDTQYF	TGTGCCAGCAGCTATGAGCCGTCGAGGAGCACAGATACGCAGTATTTT
.	TRBV7-9	TRBJ2-2	TRBD1	CAPGTGNTGELFF	TGTGCCCCCGGGACAGGGAACACCGGGGAGCTGTTTTTT